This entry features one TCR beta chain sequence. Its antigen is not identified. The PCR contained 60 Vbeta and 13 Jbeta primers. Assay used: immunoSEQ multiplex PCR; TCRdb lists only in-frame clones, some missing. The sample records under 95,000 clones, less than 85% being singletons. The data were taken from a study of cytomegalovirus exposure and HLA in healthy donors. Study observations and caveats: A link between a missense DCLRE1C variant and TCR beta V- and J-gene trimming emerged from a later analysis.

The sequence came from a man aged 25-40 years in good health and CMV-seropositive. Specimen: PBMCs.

Here the CDR3 reads CASSRTENSPLHF. The CDR3, as DNA: TGTGCCAGCAGTCGGACAGAGAATTCACCCCTCCACTTT. The chain employs TRBV6-1 and TRBJ1-6, with D possibly TRBD1 on 6 matching bases. The V and J ends lost 5 bases and 7 bases respectively, with 9 bases between them. The germline V gene has CDR1 MNHNS and CDR2 SASEGT. The CDR3 contains 13 residues.